This T cell receptor beta chain was recorded in a study of T cell repertoires in ileal Crohn's disease. Findings and limits, study-wide: Endoscopic recurrence occurred in every patient whose clonality exceeded 26.8%. Compared with CD4 T cells, sorted CD8 cells carried more expanded clones. The median delay to postoperative endoscopy was under nine months.

V gave up 4 bases and J gave up 7 bases; unmatched junction bases: 8. Germline assignment: CDR1 LNHNV and CDR2 YYDKDF (reference sequence). This CDR3 comprises 15 residues. Sample time point: neoterminal ileum biopsy at postoperative endoscopy, about 6 months after surgery. Approximately 510 nanograms of biopsy DNA per sample underwent TCRB immunosequencing. Assay: immunoSEQ multiplex PCR; the TCRdb copy retains only in-frame clones and omits some. This sample has under 15,000 clones, with 82% found just once. In the case of this clone: The antigen is undetermined.

The TCR comes from an adult with Crohn's disease. This chain connects TRBV15 to TRBJ2-1; TRBD1 matches 9 bases. The source material was ileal tissue. CDR3 in amino acids: CATSTTGTGSNEQFF. CDR3 nucleotide sequence: TGTGCCACCAGCACAACGGGGACAGGGTCGAATGAGCAGTTCTTC.